This T cell receptor beta chain was recovered during a study of PD-1 blockade in classical Hodgkin lymphoma. Between the trimmed V and J ends, which lost 5 bases and 3 bases, there was a span of 14 bases. Germline V gene lookup returns CDR1 MNHNS and CDR2 SASEGT. The CDR3 loop spans 14 amino acids. All patients experienced relapse after autologous stem cell transplantation, and brentuximab vedotin exposure was variable. Clones were read by immunoSEQ multiplex PCR, and TCRdb kept only the in-frame ones, dropping some. The table has about 58,000 clones, 91% seen once. The TCR comes from a human donor with classical Hodgkin lymphoma. Here the sequenced sample was peripheral blood mononuclear cells (PBMCs), taken before the second cycle of nivolumab. The chain joins TRBV6-1 to TRBJ2-7; D not certain. The CDR3 reads CASSHRVPHYEQYF. DNA of the CDR3: TGTGCCAGCAGTCATCGGGTTCCGCACTACGAGCAGTACTTC.